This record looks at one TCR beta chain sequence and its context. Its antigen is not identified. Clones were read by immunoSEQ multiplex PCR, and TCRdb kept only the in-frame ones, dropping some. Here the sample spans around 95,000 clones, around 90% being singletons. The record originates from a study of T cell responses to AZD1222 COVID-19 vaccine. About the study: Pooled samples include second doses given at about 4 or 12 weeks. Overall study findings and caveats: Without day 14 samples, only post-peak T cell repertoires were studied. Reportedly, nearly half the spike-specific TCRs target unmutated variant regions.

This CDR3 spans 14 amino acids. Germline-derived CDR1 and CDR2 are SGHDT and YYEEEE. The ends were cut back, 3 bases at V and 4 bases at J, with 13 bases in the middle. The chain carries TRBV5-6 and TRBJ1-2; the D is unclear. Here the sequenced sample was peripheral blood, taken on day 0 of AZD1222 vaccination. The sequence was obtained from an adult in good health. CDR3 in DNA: TGTGCCAGCAGCTCCCCTGGACGAGCCTATGGCTACACCTTC. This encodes CASSSPGRAYGYTF.